This TCR beta chain is drawn from a study of blood T cell repertoires in COVID-19. Study-wide context: Samples of COVID-19 (acute and convalescent) were obtained from the United States, Italy and Spain.

Germline lookup yields CDR1 SGHTA and CDR2 FQGNSA. Between the trimmed V and J ends, which lost 1 base and 9 bases, there was a span of 10 bases. The CDR3 is made up of 13 amino acids. In the original processing: Estimation of nucleated cell counts relied on the amplification of reference gene primers. Libraries were prepared by immunoSEQ multiplex PCR; TCRdb keeps only in-frame clonotypes and omits some of them. V, J and clone size are taken as reported in that table, and D and trimming were inferred from the DNA itself. Of some 310,000 clones in the sample, around 87% were seen once. Input material: peripheral blood. The source is a man aged 50 or older with active or convalescent COVID-19. This chain uses TRBV7-2 with TRBJ2-1, with D unresolved. The CDR3 bases are TGTGCCAGCAGCTTAGATCTACTAACTGAGCAGTTCTTC. This translates into CASSLDLLTEQFF.